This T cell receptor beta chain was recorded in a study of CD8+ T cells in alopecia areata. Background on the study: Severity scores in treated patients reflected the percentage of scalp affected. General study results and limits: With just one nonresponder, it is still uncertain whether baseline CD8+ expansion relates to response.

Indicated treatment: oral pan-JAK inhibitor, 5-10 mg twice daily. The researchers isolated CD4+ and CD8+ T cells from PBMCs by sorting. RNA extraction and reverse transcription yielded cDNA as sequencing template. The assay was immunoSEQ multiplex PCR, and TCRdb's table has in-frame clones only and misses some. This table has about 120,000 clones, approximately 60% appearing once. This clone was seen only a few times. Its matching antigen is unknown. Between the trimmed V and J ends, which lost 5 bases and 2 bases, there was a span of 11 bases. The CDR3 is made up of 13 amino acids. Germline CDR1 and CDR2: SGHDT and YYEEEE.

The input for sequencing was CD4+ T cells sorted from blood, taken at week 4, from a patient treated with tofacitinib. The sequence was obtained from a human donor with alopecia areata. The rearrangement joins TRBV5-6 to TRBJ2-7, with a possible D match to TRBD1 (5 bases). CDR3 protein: CASRRWGTYEQYF. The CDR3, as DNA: TGTGCCAGCAGGCGCTGGGGCACCTACGAGCAGTACTTC.